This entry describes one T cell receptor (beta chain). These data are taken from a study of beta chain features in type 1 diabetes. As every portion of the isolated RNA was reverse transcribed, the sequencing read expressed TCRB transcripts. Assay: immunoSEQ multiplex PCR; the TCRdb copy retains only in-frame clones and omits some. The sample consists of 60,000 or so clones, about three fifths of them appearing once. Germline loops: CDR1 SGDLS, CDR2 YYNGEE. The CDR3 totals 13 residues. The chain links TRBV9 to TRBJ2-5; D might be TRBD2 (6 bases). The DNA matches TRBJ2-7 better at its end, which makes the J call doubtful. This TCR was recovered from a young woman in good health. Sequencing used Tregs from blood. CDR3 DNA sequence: TGTGCCAGCAGCGTAGCGGGGGACTACGAGCAGTACTTC. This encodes CASSVAGDYEQYF.